This entry describes one TCR beta chain. Its target is not known. Assay used: immunoSEQ multiplex PCR; TCRdb lists only in-frame clones, some missing. The sample records 100,000 to 150,000 clones, approximately 90% being singletons. The data derive from a study of T cell responses to AZD1222 COVID-19 vaccine. Trimming removed 10 bases at V and 0 bases at J, with 12 bases between. Per the germline V gene, CDR1 is MNHEY and CDR2 is SVGAGI. The CDR3 runs to 13 residues. The study, taken as a whole, reports: Vaccine-associated CD4 TCRs ranged over spike, dominating at 160-218 and 743-854.

This sample comprised peripheral blood, obtained on day 0 of MenACWY control vaccination. V usage is TRBV6-5 and J usage is TRBJ2-5; the D gene could be TRBD1 or TRBD2 (6 bases each). This receptor was taken from an adult in good health. The CDR3 nucleotides read TGTGCCACCGGGGGCGAGTACCAAGAGACCCAGTACTTC. Amino acids: CATGGEYQETQYF.